This record covers a single TCR beta chain. The entry originates in a study of blood T cell repertoires in COVID-19. The CDR3 runs to 14 residues. After removal of 7 bases from V and 7 bases from J, the junction contained 5 bases not matched to a gene. Germline CDR1 reads SNHLY; CDR2 reads FYNNEI. Libraries were prepared by immunoSEQ multiplex PCR; TCRdb keeps only in-frame clonotypes and omits some of them. Of about 250,000 clones detected, about 82% appear once; the ten largest clones hold more than 6%. The sample comprised peripheral blood. The origin of this receptor is a woman aged 60-75 years with active or convalescent COVID-19. This chain connects TRBV2 to TRBJ2-1, with 12 positions matching TRBD2. The CDR3, as DNA: TGTGCCAGCAATCTCGGACTAGCGGGAAATGAGCAGTTCTTC. Translation gives CASNLGLAGNEQFF.